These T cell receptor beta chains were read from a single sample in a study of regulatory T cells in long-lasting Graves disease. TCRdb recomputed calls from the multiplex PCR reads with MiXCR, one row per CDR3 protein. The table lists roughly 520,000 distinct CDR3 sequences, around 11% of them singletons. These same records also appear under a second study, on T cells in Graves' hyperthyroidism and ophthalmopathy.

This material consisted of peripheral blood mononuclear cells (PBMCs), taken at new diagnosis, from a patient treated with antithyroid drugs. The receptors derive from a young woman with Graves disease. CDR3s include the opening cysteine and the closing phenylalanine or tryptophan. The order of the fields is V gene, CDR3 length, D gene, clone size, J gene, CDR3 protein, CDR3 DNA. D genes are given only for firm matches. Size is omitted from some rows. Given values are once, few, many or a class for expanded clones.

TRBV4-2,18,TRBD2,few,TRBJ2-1,CASSPEGPTSASYNEQFF,TGTGCCAGCAGCCCCGAAGGCCCGACTAGCGCTTCCTACAATGAGCAGTTCTTC
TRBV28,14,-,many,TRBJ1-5,CASSRLYGNQPQHF,TGTGCCAGCAGCCGGCTTTATGGCAATCAGCCCCAGCATTTT
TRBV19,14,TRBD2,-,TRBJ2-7,CATSLGRGSYEQYF,TGTGCCACATCCCTCGGGCGGGGGTCCTACGAGCAGTACTTC
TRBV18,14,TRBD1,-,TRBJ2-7,CAGSPQGGPYEQYF,TGTGCCGGCTCACCACAGGGGGGCCCCTACGAGCAGTACTTC
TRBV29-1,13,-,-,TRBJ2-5,CSVETGIQETQYF,TGCAGCGTTGAAACCGGGATCCAAGAGACCCAGTACTTC
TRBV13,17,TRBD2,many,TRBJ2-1,CASKDTSGRALGNEQFF,TGTGCCAGCAAGGATACTAGCGGGAGGGCCTTAGGCAATGAGCAGTTCTTC
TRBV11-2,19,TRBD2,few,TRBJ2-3,CASSFPTGTTTERRDTQYF,TGTGCCAGCAGCTTTCCCACCGGGACTACTACGGAAAGACGAGATACGCAGTATTTT
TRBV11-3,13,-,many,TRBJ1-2,CASSSTEFYGYTF,TGTGCCAGCAGTTCGACAGAATTCTATGGCTACACCTTC
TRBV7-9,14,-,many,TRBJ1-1,CASSLNGEVPEAFF,TGTGCCAGCAGCTTAAACGGGGAAGTCCCTGAAGCTTTCTTT
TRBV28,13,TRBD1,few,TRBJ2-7,CASTDWTGHEQYF,TGTGCCAGCACCGATTGGACAGGGCACGAGCAGTACTTC
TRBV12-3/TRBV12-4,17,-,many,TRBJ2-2,CASSFLLSRGNTGELFF,TGTGCCAGCAGTTTTCTTTTGAGCAGGGGGAACACCGGGGAGCTGTTTTTT
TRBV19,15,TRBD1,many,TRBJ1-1,CASSVTGQVDTEAFF,TGTGCCAGTAGTGTGACGGGACAGGTCGACACTGAAGCTTTCTTT
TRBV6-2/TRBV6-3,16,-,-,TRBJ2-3,CASSELPGARTDTQYF,TGTGCCAGCAGTGAACTGCCGGGGGCGCGCACAGATACGCAGTATTTT
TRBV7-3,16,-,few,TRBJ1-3,CASSSEGDASGNTIYF,TGTGCCAGCAGCTCAGAAGGTGACGCATCTGGAAACACCATATATTTT
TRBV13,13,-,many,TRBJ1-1,CASSLSQNTEAFF,TGTGCCAGCAGCTTATCTCAGAACACTGAAGCTTTCTTT
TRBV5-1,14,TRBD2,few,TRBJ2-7,CASSLEASGSGQYF,TGCGCCAGCAGCTTGGAAGCTAGCGGGAGTGGGCAGTACTTC
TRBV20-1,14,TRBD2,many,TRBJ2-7,CSARSGGSSYEQYF,TGCAGTGCTAGATCGGGCGGGAGCTCCTACGAGCAGTACTTC
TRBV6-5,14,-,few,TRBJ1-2,CASSYFERSGGYTF,TGTGCCAGCAGTTACTTTGAACGGAGTGGTGGCTACACCTTC
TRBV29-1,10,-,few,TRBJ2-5,CSVRQETQYF,TGCAGCGTAAGACAAGAGACCCAGTACTTC
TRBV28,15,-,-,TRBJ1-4,CASSFEGSDNEKLFF,TGTGCCAGCAGTTTTGAGGGGTCGGATAATGAAAAACTGTTTTTT
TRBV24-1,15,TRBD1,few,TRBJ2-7,CATSDTGGPRYEQYF,TGTGCCACCAGCGACACAGGGGGCCCCCGTTACGAGCAGTACTTC
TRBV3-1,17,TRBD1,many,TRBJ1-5,CASSQDQGGRDDQPQHF,TGTGCCAGCAGCCAAGATCAGGGGGGCCGGGACGATCAGCCCCAGCATTTT
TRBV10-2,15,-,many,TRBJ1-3,CASQRPDASGNTIYF,TGCGCCAGCCAACGACCAGACGCCTCTGGAAACACCATATATTTT
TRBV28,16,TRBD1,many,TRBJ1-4,CASSSPGQAGHEKLFF,TGTGCCAGCAGTTCCCCGGGACAGGCGGGGCATGAAAAACTGTTTTTT
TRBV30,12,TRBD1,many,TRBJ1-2,CAWQQGARGYTF,TGTGCCTGGCAACAGGGGGCGCGAGGCTACACCTTC
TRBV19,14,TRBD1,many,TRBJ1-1,CASSIAGGRTEAFF,TGTGCCAGTAGTATAGCAGGGGGCCGGACTGAAGCTTTCTTT
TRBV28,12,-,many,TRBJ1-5,CASSSLFQPQHF,TGTGCCAGCAGTTCACTGTTTCAGCCCCAGCATTTT
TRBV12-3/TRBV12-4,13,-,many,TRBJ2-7,CASSLCPRCEQYF,TGTGCCAGCAGTTTATGTCCCCGGTGTGAGCAGTACTTC
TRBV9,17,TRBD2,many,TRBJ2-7,CASSGSVTSGISYEQYF,TGTGCCAGCAGCGGGTCCGTGACTAGCGGGATCTCCTACGAGCAGTACTTC